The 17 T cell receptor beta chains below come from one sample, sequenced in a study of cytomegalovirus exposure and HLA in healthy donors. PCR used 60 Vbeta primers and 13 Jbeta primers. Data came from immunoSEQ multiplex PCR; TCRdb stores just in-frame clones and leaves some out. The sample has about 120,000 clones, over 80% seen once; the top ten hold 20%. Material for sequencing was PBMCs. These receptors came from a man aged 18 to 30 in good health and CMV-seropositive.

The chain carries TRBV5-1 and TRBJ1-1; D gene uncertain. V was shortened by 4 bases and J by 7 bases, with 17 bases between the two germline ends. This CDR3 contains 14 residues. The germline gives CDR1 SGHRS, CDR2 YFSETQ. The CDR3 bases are TGCGCCAGCAGCCCGGGTCGCAATGGTCTTGAAGCTTTCTTT. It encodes CASSPGRNGLEAFF.

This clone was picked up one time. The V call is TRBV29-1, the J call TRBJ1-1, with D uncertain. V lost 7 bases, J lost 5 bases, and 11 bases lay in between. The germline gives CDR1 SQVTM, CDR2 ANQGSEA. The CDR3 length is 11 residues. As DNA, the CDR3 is TGCAGCGAGCTAGTTTTAACTGAAGCTTTCTTT. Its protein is CSELVLTEAFF.

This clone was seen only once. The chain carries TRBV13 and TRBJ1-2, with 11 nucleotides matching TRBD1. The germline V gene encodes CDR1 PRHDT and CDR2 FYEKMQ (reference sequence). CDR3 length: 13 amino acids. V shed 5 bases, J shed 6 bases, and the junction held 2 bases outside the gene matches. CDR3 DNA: TGTGCCAGCAGCCGGGGACAGGGGGATGGCTACACCTTC. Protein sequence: CASSRGQGDGYTF.

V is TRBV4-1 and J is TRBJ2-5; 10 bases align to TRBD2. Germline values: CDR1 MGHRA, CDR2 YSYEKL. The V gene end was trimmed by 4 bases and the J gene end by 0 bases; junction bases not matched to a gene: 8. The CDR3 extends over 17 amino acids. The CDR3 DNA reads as TGCGCCAGCAGCCGATCTCCTAGCGGGGGAAACCAAGAGACCCAGTACTTC. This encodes CASSRSPSGGNQETQYF.

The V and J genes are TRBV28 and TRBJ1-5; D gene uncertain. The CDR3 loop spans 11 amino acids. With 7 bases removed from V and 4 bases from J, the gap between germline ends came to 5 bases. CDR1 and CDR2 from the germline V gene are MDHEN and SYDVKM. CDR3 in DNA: TGTGCCAGCACCTCGAATCAGCCCCAGCATTTT. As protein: CASTSNQPQHF.

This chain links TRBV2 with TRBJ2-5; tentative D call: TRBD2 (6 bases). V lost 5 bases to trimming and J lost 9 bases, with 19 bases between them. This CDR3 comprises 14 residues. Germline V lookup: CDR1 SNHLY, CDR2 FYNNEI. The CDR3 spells CASSIRLASGAQYF. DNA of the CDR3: TGTGCCAGCAGTATCAGGCTAGCCTCGGGGGCCCAGTACTTC.

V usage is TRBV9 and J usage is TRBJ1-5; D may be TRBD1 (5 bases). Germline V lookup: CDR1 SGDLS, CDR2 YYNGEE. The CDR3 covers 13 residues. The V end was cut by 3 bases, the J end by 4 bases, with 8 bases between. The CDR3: CASSAWTNQPQHF. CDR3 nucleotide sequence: TGTGCCAGCAGCGCGTGGACAAATCAGCCCCAGCATTTT.

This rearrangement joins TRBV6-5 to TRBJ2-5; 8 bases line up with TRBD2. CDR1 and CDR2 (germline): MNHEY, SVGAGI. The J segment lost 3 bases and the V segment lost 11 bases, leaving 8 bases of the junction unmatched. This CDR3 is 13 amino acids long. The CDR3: CAARGGRKETQYF. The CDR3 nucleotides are TGTGCCGCACGGGGGGGCCGAAAAGAGACCCAGTACTTC.

The CDR3 nucleotides read TGTGCCAGCAGCTTAGGCGGGGGCCCCGAGCAGTACTTC. The encoded protein is CASSLGGGPEQYF. The chain carries TRBV11-1 and TRBJ2-7; weak D call: TRBD2 (7 bases). With 1 base removed from V and 6 bases from J, the gap between germline ends came to 10 bases. This CDR3 is 13 amino acids long. Per germline, CDR1 SGHAT and CDR2 FQDESV (reference sequence).

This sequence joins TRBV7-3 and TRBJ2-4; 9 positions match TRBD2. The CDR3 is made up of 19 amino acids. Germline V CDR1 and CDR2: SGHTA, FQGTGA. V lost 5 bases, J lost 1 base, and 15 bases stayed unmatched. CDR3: CASSAGGLADNEAKNIQYF. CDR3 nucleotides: TGTGCCAGCAGCGCCGGGGGACTAGCAGACAATGAGGCCAAAAACATTCAGTACTTC.

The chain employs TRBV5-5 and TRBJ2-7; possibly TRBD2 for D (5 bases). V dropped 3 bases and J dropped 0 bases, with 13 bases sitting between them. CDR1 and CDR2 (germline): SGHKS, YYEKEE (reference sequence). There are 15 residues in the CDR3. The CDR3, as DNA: TGTGCCAGCAGCTCCGGAGGAGCGAGCTCCTACGAGCAGTACTTC. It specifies CASSSGGASSYEQYF.

The DNA of the CDR3 is TGTGCCAGCAGCACTAACCGTCGGCCTTATAATTCACCCCTCCACTTT. This gives the protein CASSTNRRPYNSPLHF. The V and J genes are TRBV7-9 and TRBJ1-6, with no clear D. This CDR3 has 16 amino acids. Between the trimmed V and J ends, which lost 5 bases and 4 bases, there was a span of 15 bases. The germline CDR1 and CDR2 sequences are SEHNR and FQNEAQ (reference sequence).

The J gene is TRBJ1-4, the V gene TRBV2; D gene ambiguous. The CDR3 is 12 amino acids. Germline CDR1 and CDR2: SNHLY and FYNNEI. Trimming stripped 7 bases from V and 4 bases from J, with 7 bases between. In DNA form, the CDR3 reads TGTGCCAGCACGAGGAGTAATGAAAAACTGTTTTTT. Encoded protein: CASTRSNEKLFF.

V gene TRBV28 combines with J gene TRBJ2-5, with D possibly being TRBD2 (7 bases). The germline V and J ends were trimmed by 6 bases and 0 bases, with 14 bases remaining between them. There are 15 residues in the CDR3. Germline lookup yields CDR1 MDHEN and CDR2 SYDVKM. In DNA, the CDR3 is TGTGCCAGCAGCCCGAGGGGGGGCCACCAAGAGACCCAGTACTTC. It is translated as CASSPRGGHQETQYF.

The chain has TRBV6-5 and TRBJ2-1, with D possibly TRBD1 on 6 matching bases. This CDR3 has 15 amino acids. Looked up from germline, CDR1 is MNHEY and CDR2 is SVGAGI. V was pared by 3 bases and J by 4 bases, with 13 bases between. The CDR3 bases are TGTGCCAGCAGTTATCGGGGCCAGGGGTACAATGAGCAGTTCTTC. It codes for CASSYRGQGYNEQFF.

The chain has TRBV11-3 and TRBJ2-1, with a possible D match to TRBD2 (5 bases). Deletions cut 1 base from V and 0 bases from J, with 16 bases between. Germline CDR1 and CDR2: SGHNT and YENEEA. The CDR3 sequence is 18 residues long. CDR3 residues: CASSLGWAGPGSYNEQFF. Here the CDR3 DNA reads TGTGCCAGCAGCTTAGGGTGGGCGGGCCCGGGCTCCTACAATGAGCAGTTCTTC.

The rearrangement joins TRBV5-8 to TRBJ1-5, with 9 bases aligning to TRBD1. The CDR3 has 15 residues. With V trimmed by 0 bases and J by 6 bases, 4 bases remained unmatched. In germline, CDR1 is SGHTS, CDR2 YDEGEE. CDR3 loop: CASSLAVTGGQPQHF. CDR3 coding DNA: TGTGCCAGCAGCTTGGCCGTGACAGGGGGTCAGCCCCAGCATTTT.